Each of the 17 T cell receptor beta chains below was sequenced from the same sample in a study of blood T cell repertoires in COVID-19. Assay used: immunoSEQ multiplex PCR; TCRdb lists only in-frame clones, some missing. The table shows 260,000 or so clones, with roughly 80% occurring only once. Sequencing was performed on peripheral blood. The receptors come from a woman older than 75 with COVID-19, enrolled during active disease.

The rearrangement joins TRBV6-2 or TRBV6-3 to TRBJ2-7, with D tentatively TRBD1 (6 bases). Trimming left V 6 bases short and J 8 bases short, with 14 bases between. This CDR3 contains 12 residues. Germline V CDR1 and CDR2: MNHEY, SVGEGT. CDR3 region: CASSPSQGKQYF. The CDR3 nucleotides read TGTGCCAGCAGCCCCTCACAGGGAAAGCAGTACTTC.

V gene TRBV6-5 combines with J gene TRBJ1-2; perhaps TRBD1 as D (6 bases). This CDR3 is built from 14 residues. Trimming removed 0 bases from V and 8 bases from J, with 13 bases in between. CDR1 is MNHEY, CDR2 SVGAGI, per germline. The CDR3 loop is CASSYSMGAGGYTF. CDR3 coding DNA: TGTGCCAGCAGTTACTCCATGGGGGCGGGCGGCTACACCTTC.

The genes are TRBV10-1 and TRBJ1-2; D is possibly TRBD1 (5 bases). In germline, CDR1 is WNHNN, CDR2 SYGVQD (reference sequence). The ends were cut back, 7 bases at V and 0 bases at J, with 18 bases in the middle. The length of the CDR3 is 16 residues. CDR3 amino acids: CASTQRTSGANYGYTF. The CDR3 DNA is TGCGCCAGCACCCAGAGGACCTCGGGGGCTAACTATGGCTACACCTTC.

The sample holds a few counts of this clone. This chain uses TRBV28 with TRBJ1-1, with TRBD1 identical over 8 bases. There are 14 residues in the CDR3. The germline V gene has CDR1 MDHEN and CDR2 SYDVKM. J gave up 1 base and V 7 bases, and 5 bases lay outside the gene matches. The CDR3 sequence is CASTPGGPNTEAFF. CDR3 coding DNA: TGTGCCAGCACCCCAGGGGGCCCGAACACTGAAGCTTTCTTT.

The chain carries TRBV19 and TRBJ1-1, with 8 bases fitting TRBD1. The CDR3 has 16 amino acids. Trimming took 2 bases from V and 0 from J; bases not matched to a gene: 5. CDR1 and CDR2 from the germline V gene are LNHDA and SQIVND (reference sequence). As DNA, the CDR3 is TGTGCCAGTAGTATACAGTCAGGGGGCATGAACACTGAAGCTTTCTTT. Encoded protein: CASSIQSGGMNTEAFF. The full variable domain, its missing parts supplied by reference TRBV19 and TRBJ1-1, is DGGITQSPKYLFRKEGQNVTLSCEQNLNHDAMYWYRQDPGQGLRLIYYSQIVNDFQKGDIAEGYSVSREKKESFPLTVTSAQKNPTAFYLCASSIQSGGMNTEAFFGQGTRLTVV.

The rearrangement links TRBV5-1 to TRBJ2-5; possibly TRBD1 for D (6 bases). Trimming shortened V by 0 bases and J by 4 bases, and 13 bases separated the two germline ends. Germline CDR1 and CDR2: SGHRS and YFSETQ. This CDR3 is 15 amino acids long. The CDR3 bases are TGCGCCAGCAGCTTGGGAGGGGGTAATGGAGAGACCCAGTACTTC. Protein sequence: CASSLGGGNGETQYF.

V gene TRBV7-8 combines with J gene TRBJ1-1; 10 bases match TRBD1. Germline lookup yields CDR1 SGHVS and CDR2 FQNEAQ. The CDR3 consists of 16 residues. J gave up 5 bases and V 5 bases, and 11 bases lay outside the gene matches. The chain's CDR3 is CASSNRDRGFRTEAFF. CDR3 nucleotides: TGTGCCAGCAGCAACCGGGACAGGGGTTTTCGGACTGAAGCTTTCTTT. The whole variable domain, filled in from reference TRBV7-8 and TRBJ1-1, reads GAGVSQSPRYKVAKRGQDVALRCDPISGHVSLFWYQQALGQGPEFLTYFQNEAQLDKSGLPSDRFFAERPEGSVSTLKIQRTQQEDSAVYLCASSNRDRGFRTEAFFGQGTRLTVV.

The gene calls are TRBV6-1 and TRBJ1-6; weak D call: TRBD1 (6 bases). V was cut by 2 bases and J by 11 bases, with 16 bases left in between. This CDR3 has 15 amino acids. The germline gives CDR1 MNHNS, CDR2 SASEGT. For the CDR3, the DNA is TGTGCCAGCAGTGAAAGGGGGATCGGATCTACACCCCTCCACTTT. Protein: CASSERGIGSTPLHF.

This sequence joins TRBV19 and TRBJ2-1; D might be TRBD2 (5 bases). The CDR3 has 14 amino acids. Germline V gene data show CDR1 as LNHDA and CDR2 as SQIVND (reference sequence). V was clipped by 4 bases and J by 0 bases, with 7 bases between them. Written as DNA, the CDR3 is TGTGCCAGTAGTAAAAGCGGCTCCTACAATGAGCAGTTCTTC. Translation: CASSKSGSYNEQFF.

V and J are TRBV7-2 and TRBJ1-2, with TRBD1 matching over 9 bases. The length of the CDR3 is 14 residues. Unmatched junction bases numbered 7, after V lost 3 bases and J lost 8 bases. CDR1 is SGHTA and CDR2 is FQGNSA in the germline V gene. Written as DNA, the CDR3 is TGTGCCAGCAGCTTGTTAGGACAGGGGCGAGGCTACACCTTC. Its protein product is CASSLLGQGRGYTF.

The count of this clone is one. The chain employs TRBV7-2 and TRBJ1-2; the D gene is possibly TRBD1 (5 bases). The V gene's germline CDR1 is SGHTA and CDR2 FQGNSA. This CDR3 is 14 amino acids long. V lost 2 bases and J lost 3, with 10 bases in between. The DNA of the CDR3 is TGTGCCAGCAGCTTAAGGGGAAGAGACTATGGCTACACCTTC. It is translated as CASSLRGRDYGYTF.

Here the CDR3 reads CASSVGTNTEAFF. CDR3 sequence (DNA): TGTGCCAGCAGCGTGGGCACGAACACTGAAGCTTTCTTT. The rearrangement joins TRBV9 to TRBJ1-1; D remains unclear. The CDR3 runs to 13 residues. The germline V and J ends were trimmed by 2 bases and 1 base, with 6 bases remaining between them. Germline V lookup: CDR1 SGDLS, CDR2 YYNGEE.

The chain employs TRBV28 and TRBJ1-3, with D unresolved. CDR1 MDHEN and CDR2 SYDVKM come from the germline V gene. The CDR3 runs 13 residues. V was pared by 10 bases and J by 4 bases, with 14 bases between. The CDR3 region has the DNA TGTGCCACCGGGGTAGCTCGGGGAAACACCATATATTTT. This codes for CATGVARGNTIYF.

The rearrangement uses TRBV6-5 and TRBJ2-5, with 8 bases matching TRBD2. The germline gives CDR1 MNHEY, CDR2 SVGAGI. CDR3 length: 14 amino acids. V dropped 6 bases and J dropped 4; count of bases not matched to a gene: 7. The CDR3 region has the DNA TGTGCCAGCAGACCCGGGGGGGCCACAGAGACCCAGTACTTC. Translated: CASRPGGATETQYF.

This clone was detected only once. The genes are TRBV19 and TRBJ2-5; D perhaps matches TRBD2 (7 bases). Trimming stripped 4 bases from V and 5 bases from J, with 14 bases between. CDR1 LNHDA and CDR2 SQIVND come from the germline V gene (reference sequence). CDR3 length: 14 amino acids. The CDR3 DNA sequence: TGTGCCAGTAGTACACCGGGGGGCCGGGAGACCCAGTACTTC. Amino acids: CASSTPGGRETQYF.

V and J are TRBV7-3 and TRBJ2-2; TRBD2 is a possible D gene (5 bases). CDR1 SGHTA and CDR2 FQGTGA come from the germline V gene. V was cut by 3 bases and J by 5 bases, with 10 bases left in between. The CDR3 is made up of 14 amino acids. The CDR3 DNA sequence: TGTGCCAGCAGCTTTCGGGAATCGACCGGGGAGCTGTTTTTT. This codes for CASSFRESTGELFF.

The chain joins TRBV11-3 to TRBJ2-1, with TRBD2 matching over 11 bases. V dropped 5 bases and J dropped 8; count of bases not matched to a gene: 5. This CDR3 contains 14 residues. The germline V gene has CDR1 SGHNT and CDR2 YENEEA. Written as DNA, the CDR3 is TGTGCCAGCAGCGCACTAGCGGGAGTGGATGAGCAGTTCTTC. Protein: CASSALAGVDEQFF.